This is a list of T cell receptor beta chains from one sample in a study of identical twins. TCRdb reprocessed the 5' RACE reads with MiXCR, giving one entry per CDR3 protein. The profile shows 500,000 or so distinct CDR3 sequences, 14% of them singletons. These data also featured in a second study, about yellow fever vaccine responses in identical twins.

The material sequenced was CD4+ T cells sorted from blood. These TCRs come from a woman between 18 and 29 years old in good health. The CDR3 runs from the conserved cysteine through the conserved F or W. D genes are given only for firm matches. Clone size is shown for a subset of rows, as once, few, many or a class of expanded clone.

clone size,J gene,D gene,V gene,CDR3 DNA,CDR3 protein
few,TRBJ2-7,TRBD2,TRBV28,TGTGCCAGCAGTTTATCCCCGGGACTAGCGGGAGGGATCCACGAGCAGTACTTC,CASSLSPGLAGGIHEQYF
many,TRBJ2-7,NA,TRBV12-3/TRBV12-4,TGTGCCAGCAGTCCAAGGGCCGGCGAGCAGTACTTC,CASSPRAGEQYF
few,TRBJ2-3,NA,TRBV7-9,TGTGCCAGCAGGTTAGGCGGTAGCACAGATACGCAGTATTTT,CASRLGGSTDTQYF
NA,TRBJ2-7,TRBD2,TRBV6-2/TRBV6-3,TGTGCCAGCAGTCGCACCCCCGCCGGACTAGCGGGGGGGTTAGAGTACGAGCAGTACTTC,CASSRTPAGLAGGLEYEQYF
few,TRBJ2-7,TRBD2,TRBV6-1,TGTGCCAACAGTGTCTCCGGGACTAGCAGCTACGAGCAGTACTTC,CANSVSGTSSYEQYF
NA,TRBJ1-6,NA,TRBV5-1,TGCGCCAGCAGCTTACCATCAGGGGATAATTCACCCCTCCACTTT,CASSLPSGDNSPLHF
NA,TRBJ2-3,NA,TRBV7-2,TGTGCCAGCACCGACAGGCCCACAGATACGCAGTATTTT,CASTDRPTDTQYF
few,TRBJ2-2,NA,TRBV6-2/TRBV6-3,TGTGCCAGCAGTTTCCGGACTGCGCTCGCCGGGGAGCTGTTTTTT,CASSFRTALAGELFF
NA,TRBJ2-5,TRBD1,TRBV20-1,TGCAGTGCTAGAGATTTTGGACAGGGACAAGAGACCCAGTACTTC,CSARDFGQGQETQYF
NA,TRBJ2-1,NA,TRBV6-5,TGTGCCAGCAGTTACTCTCCGGTATCGGAAGACAATGAGCAGTTCTTC,CASSYSPVSEDNEQFF
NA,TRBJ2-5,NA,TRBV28,TGTGCCAGCAGTCACCGGTACCAAGAGACCCAGTACTTC,CASSHRYQETQYF
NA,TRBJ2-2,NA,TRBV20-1,TGCAGTGCTAGAGATCCCCTCTCCTCCACTAACACCGGGGAGCTGTTTTTT,CSARDPLSSTNTGELFF
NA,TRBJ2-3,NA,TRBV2,TGTGCCAGCTTAAAAGTAAGAAGCCAGGACACAGATACGCAGTATTTT,CASLKVRSQDTDTQYF
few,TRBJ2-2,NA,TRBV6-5,TGTGCCAGCAGTTACAGACCGGGTCCGGGGGAGCTGTTTTTT,CASSYRPGPGELFF
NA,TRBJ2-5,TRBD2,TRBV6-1,TGTGCCAGCAGGACTAGCGGGGGCAGAGGAGAGACCCAGTACTTC,CASRTSGGRGETQYF
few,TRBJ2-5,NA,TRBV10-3,TGTGCCATCAGTGAGTCGGAGGCTAGTCCCTCCGCGACCCAGTACTTC,CAISESEASPSATQYF